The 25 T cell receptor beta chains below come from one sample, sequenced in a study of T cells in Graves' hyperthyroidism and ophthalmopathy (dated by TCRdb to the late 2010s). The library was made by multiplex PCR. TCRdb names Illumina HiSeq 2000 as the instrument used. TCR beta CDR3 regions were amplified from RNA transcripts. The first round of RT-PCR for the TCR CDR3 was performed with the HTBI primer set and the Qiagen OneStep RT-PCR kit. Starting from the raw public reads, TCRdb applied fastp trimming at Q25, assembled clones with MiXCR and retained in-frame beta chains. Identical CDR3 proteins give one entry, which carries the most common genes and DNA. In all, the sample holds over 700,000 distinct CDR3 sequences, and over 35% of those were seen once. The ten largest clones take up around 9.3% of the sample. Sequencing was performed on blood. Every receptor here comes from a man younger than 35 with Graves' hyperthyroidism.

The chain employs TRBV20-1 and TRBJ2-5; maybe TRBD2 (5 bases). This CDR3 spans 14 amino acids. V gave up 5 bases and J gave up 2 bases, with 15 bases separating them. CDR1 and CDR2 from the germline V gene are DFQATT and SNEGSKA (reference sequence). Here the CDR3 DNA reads TGCAGTGCTCCTCCCGCCAGCGGACAAGAGACCCAGTACTTC. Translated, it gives CSAPPASGQETQYF.

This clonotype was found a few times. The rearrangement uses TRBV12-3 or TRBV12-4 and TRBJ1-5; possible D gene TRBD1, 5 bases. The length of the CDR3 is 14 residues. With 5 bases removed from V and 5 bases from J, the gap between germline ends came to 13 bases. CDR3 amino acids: CASSPGHFDQPQHF. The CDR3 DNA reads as TGTGCCAGCAGTCCCGGACACTTTGATCAGCCCCAGCATTTT.

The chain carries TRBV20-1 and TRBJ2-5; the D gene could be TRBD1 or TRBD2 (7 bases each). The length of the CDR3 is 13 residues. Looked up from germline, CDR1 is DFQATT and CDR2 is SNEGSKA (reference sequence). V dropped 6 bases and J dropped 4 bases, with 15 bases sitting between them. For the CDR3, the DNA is TGCAGTGCCGCCAGGGGGGGGTCAGAGACCCAGTACTTC. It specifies CSAARGGSETQYF.

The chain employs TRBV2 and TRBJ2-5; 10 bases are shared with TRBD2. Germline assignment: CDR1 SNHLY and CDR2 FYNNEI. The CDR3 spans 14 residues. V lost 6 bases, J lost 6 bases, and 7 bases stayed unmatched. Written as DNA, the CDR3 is TGTGCCAGCAGAAGAGCGGGGGGGCCCCAGACCCAGTACTTC. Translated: CASRRAGGPQTQYF.

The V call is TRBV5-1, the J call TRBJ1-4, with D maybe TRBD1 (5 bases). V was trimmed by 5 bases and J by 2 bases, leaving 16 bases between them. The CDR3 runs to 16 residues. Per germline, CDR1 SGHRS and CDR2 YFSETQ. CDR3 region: CASSPGGEATNEKLFF. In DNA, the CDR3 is TGCGCCAGCAGTCCGGGAGGGGAGGCCACTAATGAAAAACTGTTTTTT.

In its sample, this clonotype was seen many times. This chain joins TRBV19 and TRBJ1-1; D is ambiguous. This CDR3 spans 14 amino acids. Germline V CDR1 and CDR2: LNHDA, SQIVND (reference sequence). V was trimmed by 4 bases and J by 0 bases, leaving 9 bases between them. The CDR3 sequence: CASSTSGVNTEAFF. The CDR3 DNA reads TGTGCCAGTAGTACCTCAGGAGTGAACACTGAAGCTTTCTTT.

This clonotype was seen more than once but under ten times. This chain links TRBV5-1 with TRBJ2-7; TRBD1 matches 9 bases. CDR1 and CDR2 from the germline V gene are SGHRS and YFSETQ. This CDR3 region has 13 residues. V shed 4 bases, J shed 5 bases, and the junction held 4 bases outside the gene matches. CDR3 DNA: TGCGCCAGCAGCGGGGACAGGGCAAACGAGCAGTACTTC. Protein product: CASSGDRANEQYF.

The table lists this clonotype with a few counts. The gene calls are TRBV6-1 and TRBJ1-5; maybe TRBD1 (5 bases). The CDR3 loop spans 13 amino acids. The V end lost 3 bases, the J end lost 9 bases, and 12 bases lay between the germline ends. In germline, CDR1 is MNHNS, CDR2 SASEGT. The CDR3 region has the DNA TGTGCCAGCAGTGATGGGACGGTTGGGCCCCAGCATTTT. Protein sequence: CASSDGTVGPQHF.

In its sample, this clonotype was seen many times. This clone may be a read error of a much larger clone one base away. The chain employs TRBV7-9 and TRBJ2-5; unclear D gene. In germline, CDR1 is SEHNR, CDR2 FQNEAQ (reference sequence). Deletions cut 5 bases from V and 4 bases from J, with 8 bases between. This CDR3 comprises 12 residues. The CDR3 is CASSPEAETQYF. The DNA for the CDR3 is TGTGCCAGCAGCCCCGAGGCAGAGACCCAGTACTTC. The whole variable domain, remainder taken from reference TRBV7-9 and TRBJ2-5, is DTGVSQNPRHKITKRGQNVTFRCDPISEHNRLYWYRQTLGQGPEFLTYFQNEAQLEKSRLLSDRFSAERPKGSFSTLEIQRTEQGDSAMYLCASSPEAETQYFGPGTRLLVL.

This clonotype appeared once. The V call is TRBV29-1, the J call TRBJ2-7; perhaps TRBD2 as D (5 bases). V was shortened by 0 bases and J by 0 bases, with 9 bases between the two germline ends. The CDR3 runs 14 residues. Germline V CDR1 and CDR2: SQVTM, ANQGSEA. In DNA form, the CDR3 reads TGCAGCGTTGAAGATGGGGAGAGCTCCTACGAGCAGTACTTC. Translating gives CSVEDGESSYEQYF.

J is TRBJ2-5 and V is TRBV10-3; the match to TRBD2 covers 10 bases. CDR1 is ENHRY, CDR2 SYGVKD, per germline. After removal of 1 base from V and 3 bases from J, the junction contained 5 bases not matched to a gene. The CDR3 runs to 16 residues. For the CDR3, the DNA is TGTGCCATCAGTGAGTTCGCTAGCGGGGGAAAAGAGACCCAGTACTTC. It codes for CAISEFASGGKETQYF.

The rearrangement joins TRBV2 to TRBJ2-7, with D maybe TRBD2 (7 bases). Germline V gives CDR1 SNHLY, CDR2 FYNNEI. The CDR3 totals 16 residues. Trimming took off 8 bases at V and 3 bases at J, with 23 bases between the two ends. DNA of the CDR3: TGTGCCAGCCCCTACGAGGGGCCGGGGGGCATCTACGAGCAGTACTTC. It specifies CASPYEGPGGIYEQYF.

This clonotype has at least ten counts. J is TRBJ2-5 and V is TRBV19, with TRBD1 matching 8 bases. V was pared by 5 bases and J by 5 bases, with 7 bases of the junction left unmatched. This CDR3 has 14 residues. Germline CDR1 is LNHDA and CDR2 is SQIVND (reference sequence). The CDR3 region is CASSLGTGAETQYF. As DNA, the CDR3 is TGTGCCAGTAGTCTAGGGACAGGCGCGGAGACCCAGTACTTC. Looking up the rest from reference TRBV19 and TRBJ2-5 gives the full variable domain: DGGITQSPKYLFRKEGQNVTLSCEQNLNHDAMYWYRQDPGQGLRLIYYSQIVNDFQKGDIAEGYSVSREKKESFPLTVTSAQKNPTAFYLCASSLGTGAETQYFGPGTRLLVL.

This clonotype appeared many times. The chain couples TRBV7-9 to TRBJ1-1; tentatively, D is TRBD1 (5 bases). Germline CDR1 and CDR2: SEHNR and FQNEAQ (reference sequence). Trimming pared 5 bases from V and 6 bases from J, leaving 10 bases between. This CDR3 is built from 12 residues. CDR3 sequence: CASSVGLPEAFF. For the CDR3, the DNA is TGTGCCAGCAGCGTGGGACTGCCTGAAGCTTTCTTT.

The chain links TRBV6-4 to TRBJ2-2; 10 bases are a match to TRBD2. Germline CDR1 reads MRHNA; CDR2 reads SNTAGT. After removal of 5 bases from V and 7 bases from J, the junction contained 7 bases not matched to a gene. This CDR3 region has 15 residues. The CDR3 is CASSSSGSGGGELFF. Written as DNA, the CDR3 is TGTGCCAGCAGTTCTAGCGGGAGCGGGGGCGGGGAGCTGTTTTTT.

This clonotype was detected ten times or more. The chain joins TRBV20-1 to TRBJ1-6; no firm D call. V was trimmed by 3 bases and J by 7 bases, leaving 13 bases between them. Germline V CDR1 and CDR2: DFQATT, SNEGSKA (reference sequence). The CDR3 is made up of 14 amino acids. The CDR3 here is CSASQQLGNSPLHF. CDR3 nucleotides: TGCAGTGCTAGTCAACAGCTTGGCAATTCACCCCTCCACTTT.

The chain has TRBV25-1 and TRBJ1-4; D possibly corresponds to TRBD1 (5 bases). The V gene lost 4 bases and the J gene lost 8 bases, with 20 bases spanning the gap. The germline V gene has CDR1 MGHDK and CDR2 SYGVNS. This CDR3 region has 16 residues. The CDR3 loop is CASSVEQGSGIEKLFF. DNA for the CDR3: TGTGCCAGCAGTGTGGAGCAGGGAAGTGGGATCGAAAAACTGTTTTTT.

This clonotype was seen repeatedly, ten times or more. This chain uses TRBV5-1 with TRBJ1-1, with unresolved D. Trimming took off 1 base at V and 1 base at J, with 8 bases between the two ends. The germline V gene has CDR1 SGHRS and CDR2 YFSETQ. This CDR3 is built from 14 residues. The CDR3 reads CASSLQATNTEAFF. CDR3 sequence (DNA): TGCGCCAGCAGCTTGCAGGCCACGAACACTGAAGCTTTCTTT. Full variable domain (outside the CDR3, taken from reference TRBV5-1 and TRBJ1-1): KAGVTQTPRYLIKTRGQQVTLSCSPISGHRSVSWYQQTPGQGLQFLFEYFSETQRNKGNFPGRFSGRQFSNSRSEMNVSTLELGDSALYLCASSLQATNTEAFFGQGTRLTVV.

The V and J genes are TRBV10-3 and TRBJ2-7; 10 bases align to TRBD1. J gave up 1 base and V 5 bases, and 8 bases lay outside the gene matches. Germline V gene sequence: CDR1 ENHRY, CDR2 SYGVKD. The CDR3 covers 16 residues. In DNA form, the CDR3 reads TGTGCCATCAGTCCTTGGGGGGACAGGGGATCCTACGAGCAGTACTTC. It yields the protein CAISPWGDRGSYEQYF.

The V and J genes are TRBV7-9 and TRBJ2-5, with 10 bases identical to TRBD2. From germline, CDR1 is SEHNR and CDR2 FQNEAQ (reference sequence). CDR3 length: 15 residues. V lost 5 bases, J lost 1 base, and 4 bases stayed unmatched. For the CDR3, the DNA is TGTGCCAGCAGCCCGGGGACTAGCGCCCAAGAGACCCAGTACTTC. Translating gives CASSPGTSAQETQYF.

CDR3 in DNA: TGTGCCAGCAGTCCACATAGCGGGACCCGCGAGCAGTACTTC. This gives the protein CASSPHSGTREQYF. The chain has TRBV6-1 and TRBJ2-7, with 8 bases fitting TRBD2. V shed 5 bases, J shed 6 bases, and the junction held 9 bases outside the gene matches. Germline V gene sequence: CDR1 MNHNS, CDR2 SASEGT. The CDR3 length is 14 residues.

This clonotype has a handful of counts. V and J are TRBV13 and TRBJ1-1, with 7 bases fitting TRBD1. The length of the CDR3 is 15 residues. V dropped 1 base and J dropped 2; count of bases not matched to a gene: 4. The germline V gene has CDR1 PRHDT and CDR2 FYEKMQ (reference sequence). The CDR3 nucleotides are TGTGCCAGCAGCTTAGCGGAGGGGGCTAACACTGAAGCTTTCTTT. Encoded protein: CASSLAEGANTEAFF.

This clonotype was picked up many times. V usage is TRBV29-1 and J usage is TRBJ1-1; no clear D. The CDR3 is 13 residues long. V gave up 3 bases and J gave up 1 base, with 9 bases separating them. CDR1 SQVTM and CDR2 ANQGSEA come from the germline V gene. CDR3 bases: TGCAGCGTTGATAATTTGGAGAACACTGAAGCTTTCTTT. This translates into CSVDNLENTEAFF.

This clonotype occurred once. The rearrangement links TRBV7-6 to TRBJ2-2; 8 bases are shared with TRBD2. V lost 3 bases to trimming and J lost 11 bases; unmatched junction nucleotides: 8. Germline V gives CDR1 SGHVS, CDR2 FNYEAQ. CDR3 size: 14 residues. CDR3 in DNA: TGTGCCAGCAGCTTGAGCGGGAGCTTGGGCGAGCTGTTTTTT. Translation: CASSLSGSLGELFF.

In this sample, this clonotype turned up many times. CDR3: CSVVLQGAFGEQYF. The CDR3 nucleotides read TGCAGCGTCGTACTACAGGGGGCGTTTGGCGAGCAGTACTTC. The V call is TRBV29-1, the J call TRBJ2-7; 9 nucleotides match TRBD1. The germline gives CDR1 SQVTM, CDR2 ANQGSEA. The CDR3 spans 14 residues. The ends lost 6 bases at V and 6 bases at J; junction bases unmatched: 12.